This section outlines one TCR beta chain sequence together with its context. Trimming at V came to 3 bases and at J to 5 bases, leaving 4 bases not matched to a gene. CDR1 is MNHEY, CDR2 SMNVEV, per germline (reference sequence). This CDR3 comprises 13 residues. This sample was taken from a study of blood T cell repertoires in COVID-19. Measured with immunoSEQ multiplex PCR; TCRdb has only the in-frame clones, and not every one. Among about 150,000 clones, approximately 79% were seen once, and the ten largest hold over 6.5%. The chain uses TRBV27 and TRBJ2-7; 7 bases match TRBD2. Specimen: peripheral blood. This TCR was recovered from a man between 50 and 59 years old with active or convalescent COVID-19. CDR3 DNA sequence: TGTGCCAGCAGTTTTGCGGGGGTGAACGAGCAGTACTTC. It specifies CASSFAGVNEQYF.